Each of the 24 T cell receptor beta chains below was sequenced from the same sample in a study of T cell responses to AZD1222 COVID-19 vaccine. The data were produced by immunoSEQ multiplex PCR, yet TCRdb's version contains in-frame clones alone and is incomplete. This table holds approximately 93,000 clones, 70% to 90% found once. The sample here was peripheral blood, taken 28 days after the second AZD1222 dose. Receptors originate from an adult who received the AZD1222 COVID-19 vaccine.

The rearrangement joins TRBV28 to TRBJ1-2; no clear D gene. Germline assignment: CDR1 MDHEN and CDR2 SYDVKM. This CDR3 is 12 amino acids long. V was pared by 6 bases and J by 5 bases, with 10 bases between. CDR3 DNA: TGTGCCAGCAGGGAGAGAGAATATGGCTACACCTTC. This codes for CASREREYGYTF.

The chain is built from TRBV7-8 and TRBJ1-1; 7 nucleotides agree with TRBD1. CDR3 size: 14 residues. CDR1 and CDR2 from the germline V gene are SGHVS and FQNEAQ. The J segment lost 10 bases and the V segment lost 4 bases, leaving 12 bases of the junction unmatched. The CDR3 sequence: CASSSRGARDVAFF. The DNA of the CDR3 is TGTGCCAGCAGCTCCAGGGGGGCCCGGGACGTAGCTTTCTTT.

This rearrangement joins TRBV30 to TRBJ2-2; 13 bases align to TRBD2. The CDR3 spans 15 residues. Germline CDR1 and CDR2: GTSNPN and SVGIG (reference sequence). The V and J ends lost 0 bases and 6 bases, in that order; junction bases with no gene match: 1. The CDR3 DNA is TGTGCCTGGAGTGTACTAGCGGGGGGGCCCGGGGAGCTGTTTTTT. Residues: CAWSVLAGGPGELFF.

In the case of this clone: One end of the junction is discordant with germline, which a read error may explain. The V call is TRBV7-7, the J call TRBJ2-1; TRBD2 might be the D (5 bases). Germline-derived CDR1 and CDR2 are SSHAT and FNYEAQ (reference sequence). The length of the CDR3 is 16 residues. The CDR3 DNA reads TGTGCTAGCAGCTTAAGCTCGGCTAGCTTTTACAATGAGCAGTTCTTC. Residues: CASSLSSASFYNEQFF.

The chain links TRBV10-3 to TRBJ2-1, with a tentative D call TRBD1 (5 bases). The CDR3 length is 13 residues. Germline assignment: CDR1 ENHRY and CDR2 SYGVKD. V shed 4 bases and J shed 10 bases, with 14 bases lying between them. This CDR3 is CAISGVQAGEQFF. The CDR3 DNA follows: TGTGCCATCAGTGGGGTACAGGCCGGCGAGCAGTTCTTC.

The V call is TRBV4-1, the J call TRBJ1-4, with 8 bases lining up with TRBD1. CDR3 length: 17 residues. V shed 2 bases and J 0 bases; nucleotides not matched to a gene: 5. Looked up from germline, CDR1 is MGHRA and CDR2 is YSYEKL. In DNA, the CDR3 is TGCGCCAGCAGCCAAACCGGACAGGGCGCAACTAATGAAAAACTGTTTTTT. Its protein product is CASSQTGQGATNEKLFF.

The chain employs TRBV9 and TRBJ2-2; 9 bases align to TRBD2. V gave up 2 bases and J gave up 2 bases; unmatched junction bases: 7. Germline V gives CDR1 SGDLS, CDR2 YYNGEE. This CDR3 spans 17 amino acids. CDR3 region: CASSVPETSGNTGELFF. The CDR3 bases are TGTGCCAGCAGCGTGCCGGAGACTAGCGGAAACACCGGGGAGCTGTTTTTT. The full variable domain, with the rest looked up from reference TRBV9 and TRBJ2-2, is DSGVTQTPKHLITATGQRVTLRCSPRSGDLSVYWYQQSLDQGLQFLIQYYNGEERAKGNILERFSAQQFPDLHSELNLSSLELGDSALYFCASSVPETSGNTGELFFGEGSRLTVL.

The chain carries TRBV28 and TRBJ1-1, with D unclear. The CDR3 loop spans 11 amino acids. V lost 1 base and J 6 bases, leaving 3 bases between the germline ends. Germline assignment: CDR1 MDHEN and CDR2 SYDVKM. The CDR3 here is CASSLYPEAFF. The DNA of the CDR3 is TGTGCCAGCAGTTTATATCCTGAAGCTTTCTTT.

The V and J genes are TRBV2 and TRBJ2-7; D unresolved. With 1 base removed from V and 13 bases from J, the gap between germline ends came to 11 bases. The CDR3 sequence is 11 residues long. The germline V gene encodes CDR1 SNHLY and CDR2 FYNNEI. CDR3 region: CASSEGPATYF. CDR3 nucleotide sequence: TGTGCCAGCAGTGAAGGCCCCGCCACCTACTTC.

The rearrangement links TRBV5-1 to TRBJ1-1; D possibly corresponds to TRBD1 (5 bases). This CDR3 has 14 amino acids. The V and J ends lost 7 bases and 5 bases respectively, with 18 bases between them. CDR1 and CDR2 (germline): SGHRS, YFSETQ. CDR3 nucleotides: TGCGCCAGCTGGTCAGGGATGGGAGCGACTGAAGCTTTCTTT. This sequence encodes CASWSGMGATEAFF.

This clone was found once. The rearrangement links TRBV14 to TRBJ1-3; D might be TRBD1 (5 bases). CDR3 length: 14 residues. V lost 0 bases and J 5 bases, leaving 8 bases between the germline ends. Germline V CDR1 and CDR2: SGHDN, FVKESK. CDR3 sequence (DNA): TGTGCCAGCAGCCAAGAAGGGGCCCGAAACACCATATATTTT. It specifies CASSQEGARNTIYF.

The chain employs TRBV7-9 and TRBJ1-1, with D maybe TRBD1 (6 bases). The V and J ends lost 6 bases and 1 base respectively, with 12 bases between them. Germline V gene sequence: CDR1 SEHNR, CDR2 FQNEAQ (reference sequence). This CDR3 has 14 residues. CDR3 amino acids: CASRGGQPNTEAFF. CDR3 DNA sequence: TGTGCCAGCAGGGGAGGACAGCCGAACACTGAAGCTTTCTTT. Filled out from reference TRBV7-9 and TRBJ1-1, the complete variable domain reads DTGVSQNPRHKITKRGQNVTFRCDPISEHNRLYWYRQTLGQGPEFLTYFQNEAQLEKSRLLSDRFSAERPKGSFSTLEIQRTEQGDSAMYLCASRGGQPNTEAFFGQGTRLTVV.

The gene calls are TRBV7-8 and TRBJ2-7; 9 nucleotides align to TRBD1. CDR1 SGHVS and CDR2 FQNEAQ come from the germline V gene. With V trimmed by 2 bases and J by 3 bases, 5 bases remained unmatched. This CDR3 has 15 residues. The CDR3 here is CASSLSGTGNYEQYF. CDR3 nucleotide sequence: TGTGCCAGCAGCTTATCAGGGACAGGGAACTACGAGCAGTACTTC.

The chain carries TRBV4-1 and TRBJ1-3, with 8 bases matching TRBD1. Trimming cost V 0 bases and J 0 bases; bases outside gene matches: 4. Germline CDR1 and CDR2: MGHRA and YSYEKL. The CDR3 has 17 residues. The CDR3 DNA is TGCGCCAGCAGCCAAGATCAGGGGGCGTACTCTGGAAACACCATATATTTT. Translated: CASSQDQGAYSGNTIYF.

This clone was observed a few times. The rearrangement uses TRBV4-1 and TRBJ2-1; maybe TRBD2 (6 bases). This CDR3 is built from 16 residues. Germline V gene sequence: CDR1 MGHRA, CDR2 YSYEKL. Trimming left V 0 bases short and J 4 bases short, with 13 bases between. In DNA, the CDR3 is TGCGCCAGCAGCCAAGATAGGCGGGGCTTGTACAATGAGCAGTTCTTC. Translation: CASSQDRRGLYNEQFF.

The J gene is TRBJ2-2, the V gene TRBV7-8; D possibly corresponds to TRBD2 (6 bases). The length of the CDR3 is 16 residues. The V end was cut by 0 bases, the J end by 6 bases, with 14 bases between. Germline V gene lookup returns CDR1 SGHVS and CDR2 FQNEAQ. Here the CDR3 DNA reads TGTGCCAGCAGCTTAGCCGAGCGGGTTTCCGCCGGGGAGCTGTTTTTT. This codes for CASSLAERVSAGELFF.

This rearrangement joins TRBV27 to TRBJ2-7; the D gene is possibly TRBD1 (5 bases). Germline CDR1 MNHEY, CDR2 SMNVEV (reference sequence). The CDR3 totals 17 residues. Trimming took 7 bases from V and 7 from J, leaving 29 bases between them. Here the CDR3 DNA reads TGTGCCAGCAAACGTTCCGGCAGGGTGGGTTCCACAGATGAGCAGTACTTC. This sequence encodes CASKRSGRVGSTDEQYF.

The rearrangement joins TRBV27 to TRBJ2-3; maybe TRBD2 (7 bases). The CDR3 spans 14 residues. Germline loops: CDR1 MNHEY, CDR2 SMNVEV (reference sequence). With 7 bases removed from V and 3 bases from J, the gap between germline ends came to 14 bases. The CDR3 loop reads CASKGGGPTDTQYF. Written as DNA, the CDR3 is TGTGCCAGCAAGGGGGGGGGCCCGACAGATACGCAGTATTTT.

J is TRBJ1-4 and V is TRBV3-1 (or the pseudogene TRBV3-2); 9 nucleotides agree with TRBD1. From germline, CDR1 is LGHDT and CDR2 YNNKEL (reference sequence). The CDR3 sequence is 16 residues long. V shed 4 bases, J shed 7 bases, and the junction held 10 bases outside the gene matches. CDR3 protein: CASSPGQGFSGEKLFF. The CDR3 DNA reads TGTGCCAGCAGCCCCGGACAGGGGTTCTCCGGTGAAAAACTGTTTTTT.

The V and J genes are TRBV7-2 and TRBJ2-5, with a possible D match to TRBD2 (5 bases). With 5 bases removed from V and 4 bases from J, the gap between germline ends came to 14 bases. Looked up from germline, CDR1 is SGHTA and CDR2 is FQGNSA. This CDR3 has 14 amino acids. CDR3 sequence (DNA): TGTGCCAGCAGCCCCCCCCCGGGGAGAGAGACCCAGTACTTC. It encodes CASSPPPGRETQYF.

The chain combines TRBV10-3 with TRBJ2-3; 7 bases are a match to TRBD1. The V gene's germline CDR1 is ENHRY and CDR2 SYGVKD. The trim removed 8 bases at V and 5 bases at J, leaving 7 bases unmatched. This CDR3 contains 13 residues. Here the CDR3 DNA reads TGTGCCATCCTTGAAACAGGGGAAGATACGCAGTATTTT. Encoded protein: CAILETGEDTQYF.

The rearrangement uses TRBV5-1 and TRBJ2-2, with 16 positions matching TRBD2. The CDR3 runs 18 residues. J lost 6 bases, V lost 2 bases, and 7 bases had no gene match. Germline V gene sequence: CDR1 SGHRS, CDR2 YFSETQ. The CDR3 region has the DNA TGCGCCAGCAGCTTACCCGGGACTAGCGGGGGGGCCTCCGGGGAGCTGTTTTTT. This gives the protein CASSLPGTSGGASGELFF.

The chain employs TRBV11-2 and TRBJ2-1, with D perhaps matching TRBD2 (6 bases). This CDR3 is built from 18 residues. The V end was cut by 4 bases, the J end by 0 bases, with 19 bases between. Germline-derived CDR1 and CDR2 are SGHAT and FQNNGV. DNA for the CDR3: TGTGCCAGCAGCTCTTCAACAAGCGGGCCCTCCTCCTACAATGAGCAGTTCTTC. It codes for CASSSSTSGPSSYNEQFF.

This rearrangement joins TRBV29-1 to TRBJ1-5; D might be TRBD1 (5 bases). The length of the CDR3 is 14 residues. Looked up from germline, CDR1 is SQVTM and CDR2 is ANQGSEA. Trimming removed 5 bases at V and 5 bases at J, with 16 bases between. CDR3 in amino acids: CSVWGGQGDQPQHF. DNA for the CDR3: TGCAGCGTTTGGGGAGGGCAGGGCGATCAGCCCCAGCATTTT.